The TCR beta chain described here comes from a study of a mutant IDH1 vaccine in newly diagnosed glioma. In the study overall: Patients were started on vaccination 4-6 weeks after radiotherapy alone, or with temozolomide cycles. Treated patients had a mean age of 40.4 years and a sex split that was approximately 62% male and roughly 38% female. Earlier care involved radiotherapy, temozolomide, or both, and the majority received both.

Method: immunoSEQ multiplex PCR; TCRdb's copy keeps in-frame clones and lacks some. This sample has 60,000 or so clones, with 82% found just once. The time point was: week 5, during vaccination. Doses comprised 300 ug of mutant IDH1 20-mer peptide each, plus topical imiquimod. CDR1 is MNHNY, CDR2 SVGAGI, per germline (reference sequence). The CDR3 has 16 residues. V lost 4 bases to trimming and J lost 5 bases; unmatched junction nucleotides: 6. Comment on this clone: What it recognizes is unknown.

V is TRBV6-6 and J is TRBJ2-5, with 14 bases fitting TRBD2. The specimen comprised PBMCs, sampled from a glioma patient whose treatment included an IDH1 peptide vaccine. This TCR came from a young woman with glioma. Some clones in this sample may be carry-over from other donors' samples. CDR3 amino acids: CASSSRLAGGAETQYF. The CDR3 nucleotides are TGTGCCAGCAGTTCCCGACTAGCGGGGGGGGCGGAGACCCAGTACTTC.